This T cell receptor beta chain was obtained from a study of identifying expanded T cells in peripheral blood (dated by TCRdb to about 2019). About the investigation overall: Technical replicates were generated by sequencing separate aliquots of the same genomic DNA pool, with four replicates compared pairwise. The full study reports these points: In all healthy donors, the variance in clone template counts between samples taken about 14 days apart rose significantly as total template count increased. Between technical replicates the binomial model flagged around 1.2 differentially abundant clones, whereas over around 2 weeks the binomial model flagged about 15 and over approximately 4 weeks approximately 20. The authors expected that biological variance in healthy repertoires might rise further over much longer intervals, such as months to years. Both the number of clones called differentially abundant and the false-positive rate were significantly reduced by the beta-binomial model across all healthy-donor time intervals.

The CDR3 runs 15 residues from the cysteine to the phenylalanine. The CDR3 DNA has 45 bases and is translated from base 1. Unmatched junction bases come to 8, with V trimmed by 5 bases and J by 11 bases. CDR1 and CDR2 were assigned from the germline V gene as MDHEN and SYDVKM. About this clone itself: Its antigen target is currently unknown. Base qualities were left out, and no much larger clone turns up one base away.

The immunoSEQ Assay, which uses bias-controlled multiplex PCR amplification of genomic DNA, was used to profile TCRbeta CDR3 regions. As for the original processing: The absolute abundance of each unique TCRbeta CDR3 region was quantified after sequences were collapsed and filtered. Differential abundance was tested with two models: a binomial (Fisher-equivalent) model and a beta-binomial model that adds time-dependent variance fitted from healthy donors. Clones with fewer than 5 combined templates were removed, and differential abundance was called for clones with a Benjamini-Hochberg FDR below 0.01. In the beta-binomial model, variance was expressed as a function of the total template count across the two samples, in the form v = (b*log(k)+a)^2. TCRdb took this table from immuneACCESS and kept in-frame rearrangements with V and J called. Such tables lack part of the clones; where checked against another copy, unresolved V genes explain under half of the gap, and the rest is unexplained. That table furnishes V, J and clone size, whereas the DNA furnished D and trimming. The sample records approximately 130,000 clones, 70% to 90% of which are singletons. About 8% of the sample comes from the top ten.

No immune events, such as infections, were documented for the healthy donors during the collection period. To calibrate time-dependent variance in a beta-binomial model of T-cell clone differential abundance, blood repertoires from healthy donors were used as a training cohort. There were roughly 10 healthy donors in the training cohort, of whom 3 were female and 7 were male. An age range of roughly 25 to 65 years, with an average of around 44 years, was recorded for the donors. Whole blood was collected from each healthy donor at three time points spaced two weeks apart and obtained from a commercial supplier. For immunosequencing, genomic DNA was extracted from whole blood that had not been sorted.

What was sequenced was blood. The clonotype comes from a person between 18 and 75 years old in good health. Rearrangement joined TRBV28 to TRBJ2-3, and 15 bases in between align with TRBD2. The DNA sequence reads TGTGCCAGCAGTGGACTAGCGGGAGGGAGTCTGCGGCAGTATTTT. Translated, it gives CASSGLAGGSLRQYF.